The sequence of this T cell receptor beta chain was determined in a study of T cell responses to AZD1222 COVID-19 vaccine. Study-wide results and limits: At baseline, seropositivity was found in only 6 or 7 AZD1222 recipients. Repertoires in all cases were sampled only once the peak T cell response had passed. Donors were mostly white British, more females; clonal diversity possibly underestimated. Vaccine-related CD4 TCRs covered spike, predominating at 160-218 and 743-854.

Germline values: CDR1 SGHDN, CDR2 FVKESK. The V and J ends lost 4 bases and 3 bases respectively, with 12 bases between them. This CDR3 has 14 amino acids. As to this clone: Its target is unknown.

TCRdb's table, derived via immunoSEQ multiplex PCR, lists solely in-frame clones and lacks some. The sample contains tens of thousands of clones, 89% of which appear only once. This clonotype was sampled from an adult who received the AZD1222 COVID-19 vaccine. This chain connects TRBV14 to TRBJ1-2; weak D call: TRBD1 (6 bases). Specimen: peripheral blood, collected 28 days after the second AZD1222 dose. The CDR3 nucleotides are TGTGCCAGCAGCCGCAACAGGGATGACTATGGCTACACCTTC. Translating gives CASSRNRDDYGYTF.